This T cell receptor (beta chain) was identified in a study of cytomegalovirus exposure and HLA in healthy donors. The repertoire was sequenced with immunoSEQ multiplex PCR; TCRdb's copy has only in-frame clones and lacks some. The sample records around 180,000 clones, about 83% being singletons. Study outcomes and limitations: Rare TCR sequences predominated, though certain public TCRs were found in many donors. A later analysis found first-cohort TCR clusters tended to co-occur in the 90 to 150 validation repertoires.

Note on this clone: The antigen is undetermined.

CDR3 length: 19 amino acids. With V trimmed by 0 bases and J by 4 bases, 12 bases remained unmatched. Germline assignment: CDR1 SGDLS and CDR2 YYNGEE. Among the 110 or so subjects of the validation cohort, separate from the approximately 700-subject first cohort, were the donors. Sequenced: PBMCs. The chain is built from TRBV9 and TRBJ2-2; 10 nucleotides align to TRBD2. The sequence was obtained from a young woman in good health and CMV-seronegative. The CDR3 loop reads CASSVAGRQGLAFTGELFF. CDR3 DNA sequence: TGTGCCAGCAGCGTAGCTGGTAGGCAGGGACTAGCGTTCACCGGGGAGCTGTTTTTT.